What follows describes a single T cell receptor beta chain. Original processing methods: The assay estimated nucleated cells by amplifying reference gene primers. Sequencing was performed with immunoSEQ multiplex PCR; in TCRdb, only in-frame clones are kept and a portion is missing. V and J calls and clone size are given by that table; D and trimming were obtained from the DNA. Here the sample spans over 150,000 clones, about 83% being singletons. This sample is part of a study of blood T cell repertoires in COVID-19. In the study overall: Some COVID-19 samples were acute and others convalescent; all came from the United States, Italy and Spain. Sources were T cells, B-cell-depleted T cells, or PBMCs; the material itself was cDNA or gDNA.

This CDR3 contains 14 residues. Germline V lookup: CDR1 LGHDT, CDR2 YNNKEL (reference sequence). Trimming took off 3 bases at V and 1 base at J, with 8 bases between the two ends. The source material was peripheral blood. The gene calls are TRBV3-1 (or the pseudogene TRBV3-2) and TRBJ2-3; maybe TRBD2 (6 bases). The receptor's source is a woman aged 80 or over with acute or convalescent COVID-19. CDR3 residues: CASSHGGRTDTQYF. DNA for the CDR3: TGTGCCAGCAGCCACGGAGGGCGCACAGATACGCAGTATTTT.